This entry describes one TCR beta chain. Its cognate antigen is unknown. The record originates from a study of vaccination and CD4 T cells after COVID-19. As for the study in general: Each individual in the study obtained two doses of BNT162b2 or mRNA-1273 vaccine. Cells were stimulated with overlapping spike peptide pools from SARS-CoV-2, HCoV-NL63, HCoV-OC43 and HCoV-229E.

Findings of the study overall: Convalescent patients displayed a median about 86% of reactive clones emerging only post-vaccination.

Germline V gives CDR1 LNHDA, CDR2 SQIVND (reference sequence). The CDR3 spans 14 residues. V was pared by 1 base and J by 1 base, with 7 bases between. The Oncomine TCR Beta short-read assay was what sequenced the DNA obtained from cultured CD4+ T cells. It was from cultured CD4+ T cells that genomic DNA was extracted. TCRdb called the PCR reads again in MiXCR, with one record for every CDR3 protein. The profile shows about 10,000 distinct CDR3 sequences, less than 70% of them singletons. Treatment: roughly 10-day PBMC culture with coronavirus spike peptide pools or control peptides (ViraFEST assay). Input material: CD4+ T cells from blood, cultured in vitro. The chain links TRBV19 to TRBJ1-1; D remains unclear. This TCR came from a human donor who had recovered from COVID-19. This chain's CDR3 is CASSIGPRNTEAFF. CDR3 nucleotides: TGTGCCAGTAGTATAGGTCCGCGGAACACTGAAGCTTTCTTT.